The clone carrying this TCR beta chain was observed many times. Its antigen is currently unknown. The ends were cut back, 1 base at V and 4 bases at J, with 13 bases in the middle. In germline, CDR1 is MNHNY, CDR2 SVGAGI (reference sequence). The CDR3 consists of 15 residues. This record comes from a study of T cells in Graves' hyperthyroidism and ophthalmopathy. Study results and limitations: A model of 13 V-J features distinguished ophthalmopathy from stable hyperthyroidism. Within blood appeared most thyroid clonotypes that had expanded above 0.001. A median 6.5 months before onset, the model predicted ophthalmopathy.

Amplification targeted TCR beta CDR3 regions from RNA transcripts. The TCR CDR3 was amplified in a first-round RT-PCR using the HTBI primer set. In TCRdb, the multiplex PCR reads were re-called with MiXCR into one record per CDR3 protein. The sample yields 500,000 to 750,000 distinct CDR3 sequences, about half seen once. Sample: peripheral blood or thyroid tissue (not recorded which). The chain employs TRBV6-6 and TRBJ2-5; D may match TRBD1 or TRBD2 (5 bases each). The source of this sequence is a woman under 30 with Graves' hyperthyroidism. The CDR3 spells CASSYFTVRGETQYF. The CDR3 DNA reads as TGTGCCAGCAGTTACTTCACGGTGAGGGGAGAGACCCAGTACTTC.